Included here is one T cell receptor beta chain sequence, with context. This sample stems from a study of CD8 T cells in Susac syndrome. The authors reverse transcribed roughly 0.5 to 1 ug RNA with random hexamers. It was immunoSEQ multiplex PCR that amplified TCR beta CDR3 across 54 Vbeta and 13 Jbeta. In TCRdb, the immunoSEQ multiplex PCR reads were re-called with MiXCR into one record per CDR3 protein. The table has some 170,000 distinct CDR3 sequences, roughly 94% seen once. The germline V and J ends were trimmed by 0 bases and 8 bases, with 23 bases remaining between them. CDR1 and CDR2 (germline): SGHDN, FVKESK. The CDR3 length is 18 residues.

This TCR was recovered from a human donor with multiple sclerosis. Sequenced: CD4+ T cells from PBMCs. The chain carries TRBV14 and TRBJ2-1; a weak D match, TRBD2 (6 bases). DNA for the CDR3: TGTGCCAGCAGCCAAGATCGGGTCCTTTGGTCGGGAGTGGATGAGCAGTTCTTC. Its translation is CASSQDRVLWSGVDEQFF.